This TCR beta chain was sequenced in a study of shared clonotypes between healthy human individuals. The table came from immunoSEQ multiplex PCR; TCRdb's copy has only in-frame clones and leaves some out. The table shows over 850,000 clones, with more than 75% occurring only once. CDR1 and CDR2 (germline): MDHEN, SYDVKM. The CDR3 has 14 amino acids. Between the trimmed V and J ends, which lost 7 bases and 6 bases, there was a span of 16 bases. On this clone: Antigen unknown.

Study results and limitations: A handful of donors showed sharing of approximately 4.7% of naive CD4 clonotypes.

The sequence was collected from a man younger than 35 in good health. Some clones in this sample may be carry-over from other donors' samples. V is TRBV28 and J is TRBJ2-1; the D gene could be TRBD1 or TRBD2 (6 bases each). The sample consisted of memory CD4+ T cells from PBMCs. Subset meaning: CD45RA-negative fraction. CDR3 nucleotides: TGTGCCAGCAACAACGAGGGGGGAGGCAATGAGCAGTTCTTC. Translating it yields CASNNEGGGNEQFF. Using reference TRBV28 and TRBJ2-1 for the parts outside the CDR3, the full variable domain is DVKVTQSSRYLVKRTGEKVFLECVQDMDHENMFWYRQDPGLGLRLIYFSYDVKMKEKGDIPEGYSVSREKKERFSLILESASTNQTSMYLCASNNEGGGNEQFFGPGTRLTVL.